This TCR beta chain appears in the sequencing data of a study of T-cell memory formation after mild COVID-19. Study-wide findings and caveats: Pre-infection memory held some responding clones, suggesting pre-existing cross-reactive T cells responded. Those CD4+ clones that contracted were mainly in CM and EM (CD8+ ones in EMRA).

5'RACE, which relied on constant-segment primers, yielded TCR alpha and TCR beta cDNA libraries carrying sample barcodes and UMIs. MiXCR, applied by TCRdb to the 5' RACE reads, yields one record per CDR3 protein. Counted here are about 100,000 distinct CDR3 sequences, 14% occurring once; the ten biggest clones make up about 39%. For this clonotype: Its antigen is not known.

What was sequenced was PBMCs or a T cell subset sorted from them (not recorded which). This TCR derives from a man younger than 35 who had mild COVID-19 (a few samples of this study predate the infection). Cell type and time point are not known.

The CDR3 loop reads CASSLIITNQETQYF. The CDR3 DNA follows: TGTGCCAGCTCACTCATAATAACCAACCAAGAGACCCAGTACTTC. The genes are TRBV18 and TRBJ2-5; D gene unclear. In germline, CDR1 is KGHSH, CDR2 LQKENI. With 4 bases removed from V and 0 bases from J, the gap between germline ends came to 12 bases. There are 15 residues in the CDR3. The full variable domain, its missing parts supplied by reference TRBV18 and TRBJ2-5, is NAGVMQNPRHLVRRRGQEARLRCSPMKGHSHVYWYRQLPEEGLKFMVYLQKENIIDESGMPKERFSAEFPKEGPSILRIQQVVRGDSAAYFCASSLIITNQETQYFGPGTRLLVL.